This T cell receptor (beta chain) was sequenced for a study of human T cells and chemical hapten exposure. Study-level information: Sensitization used 2% DPC on around 2 cm by around 2 cm upper inner arm skin. General study findings and limits: Relative to controls, expanded TCRs formed significantly more large CDR3 similarity clusters.

In the case of this clonotype: Its specificity is unknown.

Time point denoted: pre-sensitization, week 0. Specified treatment: therapeutic diphenylcyclopropenone sensitization with weekly scalp DPC. Alopecia patients deemed DPC-suitable, aged 18 to 70, excluding pregnancy. Germline-derived CDR1 and CDR2 are DFQATT and SNEGSKA (reference sequence). The CDR3 sequence is 15 residues long. Trimming cost V 1 base and J 0 bases, with 11 bases left between them. Unique molecular identifiers were affixed to discrete cDNA molecules within the library. TCRdb ran MiXCR on the RACE reads and lists one entry per CDR3 protein. The data show about 380,000 distinct CDR3 sequences, 4.5% to 5.5% seen once.

This receptor was obtained from a woman aged 45-65 years with alopecia areata. Some clones in this sample may be carry-over from other donors' samples. The chain links TRBV20-1 to TRBJ2-3, with a weak D call TRBD2 (5 bases). The sample here was whole blood, taken in connection with sensitization to the hapten diphenylcyclopropenone (DPC). Here the CDR3 reads CSARVPGTSTDTQYF. DNA of the CDR3: TGCAGTGCTAGAGTTCCGGGAACTAGCACAGATACGCAGTATTTT.